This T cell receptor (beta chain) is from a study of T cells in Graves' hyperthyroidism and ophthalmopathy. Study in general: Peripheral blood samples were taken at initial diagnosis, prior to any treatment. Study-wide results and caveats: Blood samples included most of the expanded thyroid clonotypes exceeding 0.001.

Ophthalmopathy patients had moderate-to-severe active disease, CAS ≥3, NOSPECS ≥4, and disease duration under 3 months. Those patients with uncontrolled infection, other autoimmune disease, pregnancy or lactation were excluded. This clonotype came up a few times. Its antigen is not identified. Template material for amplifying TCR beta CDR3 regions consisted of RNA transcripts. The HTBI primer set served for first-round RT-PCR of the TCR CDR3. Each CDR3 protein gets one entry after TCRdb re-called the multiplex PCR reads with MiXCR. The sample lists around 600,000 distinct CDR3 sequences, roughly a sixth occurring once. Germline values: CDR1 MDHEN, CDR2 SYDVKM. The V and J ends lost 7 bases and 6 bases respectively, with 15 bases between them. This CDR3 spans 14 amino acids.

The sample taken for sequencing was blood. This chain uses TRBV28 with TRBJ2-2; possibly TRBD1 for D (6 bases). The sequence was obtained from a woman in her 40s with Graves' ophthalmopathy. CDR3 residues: CASNYGGHPGELFF. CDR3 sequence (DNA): TGTGCCAGCAATTATGGGGGACACCCCGGGGAGCTGTTTTTT.